The 23 T cell receptor beta chains listed next were all sequenced from one sample in a study of blood T cell repertoires in COVID-19. TCRdb's copy holds only in-frame clones and misses some; the assay was immunoSEQ multiplex PCR. In the table there are under 300,000 clones, roughly 93% of which are singletons. Input material: PBMCs or T cells enriched from blood (not recorded which). These receptors came from a woman in her 40s with acute COVID-19.

This clone appeared a single time. The chain links TRBV9 to TRBJ2-1; 7 bases map to TRBD1. The CDR3 contains 15 residues. V trimming: 4 bases; J trimming: 6 bases; junction bases outside the gene matches: 10. CDR1 is SGDLS and CDR2 is YYNGEE in the germline V gene. The CDR3 here is CASSYTGVSGNEQFF. The CDR3 DNA is TGTGCCAGCAGCTACACAGGGGTATCGGGCAATGAGCAGTTCTTC.

As to this clone: Other DNA sequences in this specimen translate into the identical CDR3. The J gene is TRBJ2-5, the V gene TRBV7-9; 11 bases line up with TRBD1. Germline loops: CDR1 SEHNR, CDR2 FQNEAQ (reference sequence). The CDR3 sequence is 16 residues long. This CDR3 reads CASETGTGGFGETQYF. For the CDR3, the DNA is TGTGCTAGCGAAACCGGGACAGGGGGTTTCGGAGAGACCCAGTACTTC. Full variable domain (remainder filled in from reference TRBV7-9 and TRBJ2-5): DTGVSQNPRHKITKRGQNVTFRCDPISEHNRLYWYRQTLGQGPEFLTYFQNEAQLEKSRLLSDRFSAERPKGSFSTLEIQRTEQGDSAMYLCASETGTGGFGETQYFGPGTRLLVL.

The chain is built from TRBV9 and TRBJ2-3; 7 nucleotides line up with TRBD2. CDR3 length: 16 residues. The germline V gene has CDR1 SGDLS and CDR2 YYNGEE. V was clipped by 4 bases and J by 3 bases; unmatched bases: 11. This CDR3 is CASSPPTSLSTDTQYF. The CDR3 bases are TGTGCCAGCAGCCCTCCGACTAGCCTTTCGACAGATACGCAGTATTTT.

The chain joins TRBV7-2 to TRBJ2-5, with a tentative D call TRBD1 (5 bases). Trimming stripped 1 base from V and 7 bases from J, with 10 bases between. Germline lookup yields CDR1 SGHTA and CDR2 FQGNSA. The CDR3 sequence is 13 residues long. CDR3 residues: CASSLEKGVTQYF. CDR3 sequence (DNA): TGTGCCAGCAGCTTAGAGAAAGGGGTGACCCAGTACTTC. Together with reference TRBV7-2 and TRBJ2-5, the CDR3 gives the full variable domain: GAGVSQSPSNKVTEKGKDVELRCDPISGHTALYWYRQSLGQGLEFLIYFQGNSAPDKSGLPSDRFSAERTGGSVSTLTIQRTQQEDSAVYLCASSLEKGVTQYFGPGTRLLVL.

The chain combines TRBV30 with TRBJ1-2, with D perhaps TRBD1 (5 bases). Trimming cost V 3 bases and J 2 bases, with 10 bases left between them. The CDR3 is 13 amino acids. Germline V lookup: CDR1 GTSNPN, CDR2 SVGIG (reference sequence). CDR3 nucleotides: TGTGCCTGGAGCAGGGAAGTAAACTATGGCTACACCTTC. Its protein is CAWSREVNYGYTF. The variable domain in full, with the rest retrieved from reference TRBV30 and TRBJ1-2, is SQTIHQWPATLVQPVGSPLSLECTVEGTSNPNLYWYRQAAGRGLQLLFYSVGIGQISSEVPQNLSASRPQDRQFILSSKKLLLSDSGFYLCAWSREVNYGYTFGSGTRLTVV.

The chain links TRBV18 to TRBJ1-2; the match to TRBD1 covers 9 bases. CDR3 length equals 17 residues. J gave up 7 bases and V 0 bases, and 12 bases lay outside the gene matches. The V gene's germline CDR1 is KGHSH and CDR2 LQKENI. CDR3 loop: CASSPPVVGQGTGGYTF. Written as DNA, the CDR3 is TGTGCCAGCTCACCACCCGTTGTGGGACAGGGAACTGGTGGCTACACCTTC.

This clone was picked up one time. The V call is TRBV24-1, the J call TRBJ2-1; D not resolved. The germline gives CDR1 KGHDR, CDR2 SFDVKD. Trimming cost V 4 bases and J 5 bases, with 17 bases left between them. This CDR3 contains 16 residues. The CDR3 DNA reads TGTGCCACCAGTGAGAATAGATATTCGGTAAACAATGAGCAGTTCTTC. Its translation: CATSENRYSVNNEQFF.

CDR3 in amino acids: CASRQQAGAYNEQFF. The CDR3 DNA reads as TGTGCCAGCAGACAGCAGGCGGGAGCCTACAATGAGCAGTTCTTC. The chain carries TRBV6-4 and TRBJ2-1; 7 nucleotides align to TRBD2. CDR1 is MRHNA, CDR2 SNTAGT, per germline. Trimming cost V 6 bases and J 2 bases; bases outside gene matches: 7. The CDR3 runs to 15 residues.

The rearrangement joins TRBV20-1 to TRBJ2-5; no clear D. This CDR3 region has 11 residues. The germline V gene encodes CDR1 DFQATT and CDR2 SNEGSKA (reference sequence). Deletions cut 4 bases from V and 5 bases from J, with 8 bases between. Here the CDR3 DNA reads TGCAGTGCTATGAGGATGGAGACCCAGTACTTC. Its protein product is CSAMRMETQYF.

This rearrangement joins TRBV29-1 to TRBJ2-7, with 12 bases fitting TRBD1. The CDR3 loop spans 11 amino acids. Germline V gene data show CDR1 as SQVTM and CDR2 as ANQGSEA. The ends lost 6 bases at V and 6 bases at J; junction bases unmatched: 0. The CDR3 loop is CSVGQGAEQYF. CDR3 DNA: TGCAGCGTGGGACAGGGGGCCGAGCAGTACTTC.

The rearrangement links TRBV5-8 to TRBJ1-4, with 7 nucleotides matching TRBD1. Germline CDR1 reads SGHTS; CDR2 reads YDEGEE. This CDR3 has 14 amino acids. V gave up 6 bases and J gave up 5 bases; unmatched junction bases: 7. The CDR3 protein is CASTPGQLNEKLFF. The CDR3 nucleotides are TGTGCCAGCACCCCGGGACAGCTAAATGAAAAACTGTTTTTT. The full variable domain, rest sourced from reference TRBV5-8 and TRBJ1-4, is EAGVTQSPTHLIKTRGQQATLRCSPISGHTSVYWYQQALGLGLQFLLWYDEGEERNRGNFPPRFSGRQFPNYSSELNVNALELEDSALYLCASTPGQLNEKLFFGSGTQLSVL.

This clone was observed a few times. This sequence joins TRBV20-1 and TRBJ1-3; no firm D call. V shed 3 bases and J shed 0 bases, with 15 bases lying between them. Germline V gene sequence: CDR1 DFQATT, CDR2 SNEGSKA (reference sequence). CDR3 length equals 16 residues. As DNA, the CDR3 is TGCAGTGCTAGTACTAGGCGGCGTTCCTCTGGAAACACCATATATTTT. This translates into CSASTRRRSSGNTIYF.

The CDR3 DNA follows: TGTGCCAGCAGCCAGGGCGTAGGTAGCAATCAGCCCCAGCATTTT. This gives the protein CASSQGVGSNQPQHF. The V call is TRBV3-1 (or the pseudogene TRBV3-2), the J call TRBJ1-5; D not resolved. This CDR3 has 15 amino acids. V lost 3 bases and J lost 0, with 9 bases in between. From germline, CDR1 is LGHDT and CDR2 YNNKEL (reference sequence).

The V gene is TRBV18, the J gene TRBJ2-2; 7 nucleotides agree with TRBD1. Germline V lookup: CDR1 KGHSH, CDR2 LQKENI. The CDR3 length is 14 residues. J was trimmed by 7 bases and V by 2 bases; bases with no gene match: 4. Here the CDR3 DNA reads TGTGCCAGCTCACCAGACAGGGTCGACGGGGAGCTGTTTTTT. Amino acid sequence: CASSPDRVDGELFF.

The V gene is TRBV28, the J gene TRBJ2-1; 8 bases are a match to TRBD1. Germline lookup yields CDR1 MDHEN and CDR2 SYDVKM. This CDR3 is built from 15 residues. Trimming cost V 2 bases and J 2 bases; bases outside gene matches: 2. CDR3 in DNA: TGTGCCAGCAGTTTAGACAGGGGACCCTACAATGAGCAGTTCTTC. It codes for CASSLDRGPYNEQFF.

This clone showed up just once. The chain combines TRBV28 with TRBJ1-1; 7 bases match TRBD1. The CDR3 loop spans 14 amino acids. Trimming at V came to 5 bases and at J to 5 bases, leaving 8 bases not matched to a gene. Per the germline V gene, CDR1 is MDHEN and CDR2 is SYDVKM. The CDR3 loop reads CASSETGIRTEAFF. CDR3 bases: TGTGCCAGCAGTGAGACAGGGATCCGGACTGAAGCTTTCTTT.

J is TRBJ1-3 and V is TRBV3-1 (or the pseudogene TRBV3-2); the D is unclear. V was clipped by 2 bases and J by 0 bases, with 11 bases between them. CDR1 and CDR2 (germline): LGHDT, YNNKEL (reference sequence). The CDR3 is 16 amino acids. The CDR3, as DNA: TGTGCCAGCAGCCAAACTAAACGGGGCTCTGGAAACACCATATATTTT. Its translation is CASSQTKRGSGNTIYF.

V is TRBV28 and J is TRBJ1-1; D is unclear. Germline V gives CDR1 MDHEN, CDR2 SYDVKM. The CDR3 extends over 14 amino acids. V was pared by 5 bases and J by 0 bases, with 10 bases between. The CDR3 here is CASSPPGMNTEAFF. As DNA, the CDR3 is TGTGCCAGCAGTCCACCCGGGATGAACACTGAAGCTTTCTTT.

The rearrangement joins TRBV4-3 to TRBJ1-1, with TRBD1 matching over 10 bases. Germline assignment: CDR1 LGHNA and CDR2 YSLEER. The CDR3 totals 15 residues. Trimming cost V 4 bases and J 0 bases; bases outside gene matches: 2. CDR3 bases: TGCGCCAGCAGCCCGACAGGGGGCTTGAACACTGAAGCTTTCTTT. This sequence encodes CASSPTGGLNTEAFF.

The chain couples TRBV28 to TRBJ1-2; D possibly corresponds to TRBD1 (6 bases). Trimming took off 6 bases at V and 7 bases at J, with 15 bases between the two ends. This CDR3 is 13 amino acids long. Germline-derived CDR1 and CDR2 are MDHEN and SYDVKM. CDR3 region: CASSLRTDGGYTF. The CDR3 DNA reads TGTGCCAGCAGCCTCCGGACAGACGGTGGCTACACCTTC.

V and J are TRBV6-6 and TRBJ1-5; TRBD1 matches 7 bases. This CDR3 comprises 20 residues. The V segment lost 6 bases and the J segment 2 bases; nucleotides outside the gene matches: 22. Per the germline V gene, CDR1 is MNHNY and CDR2 is SVGAGI (reference sequence). The CDR3 reads CASSYFRQGTPPRGNQPQHF. The CDR3, as DNA: TGTGCCAGCAGCTATTTCAGACAGGGCACCCCCCCTAGGGGCAATCAGCCCCAGCATTTT.

This clone was picked up a small number of times. J is TRBJ2-2 and V is TRBV2; a possible D gene is TRBD2 (6 bases). Per germline, CDR1 SNHLY and CDR2 FYNNEI. The CDR3 is 15 residues long. With 4 bases removed from V and 4 bases from J, the gap between germline ends came to 13 bases. This CDR3 is CASSAYEGLTGELFF. The CDR3 DNA is TGTGCCAGCAGTGCCTATGAGGGACTCACCGGGGAGCTGTTTTTT.

J is TRBJ1-2 and V is TRBV20-1, with D unresolved. The CDR3 is 11 amino acids. Germline V gives CDR1 DFQATT, CDR2 SNEGSKA (reference sequence). The V and J ends lost 4 bases and 10 bases respectively, with 13 bases between them. The CDR3 DNA is TGCAGTGCTACATTTTCCGCGGACTACACCTTC. Amino acids: CSATFSADYTF.